The 20 T cell receptor beta chains below all came from one sample that was sequenced in a study of CD4 T cells in relation to SARS-CoV-2 and coronaviruses. Sequencing was performed with immunoSEQ multiplex PCR; in TCRdb, only in-frame clones are kept and a portion is missing. The sample gives around 26,000 clones, roughly four fifths of which show up once; roughly 22% is in the top ten. The antigens of these receptors remain unknown. Before the COVID-19 pandemic, during about 2010-2019, CD4+ T cells were taken from unexposed donors. CD4+ T cells were isolated from the cells after around 10 days of culture. The material sequenced was CD4+ T cells from PBMCs, cultured in vitro. The receptor source for this set is a human donor in good health.

The CDR3 loop is CASSFRRDRGSETQYF. The CDR3 nucleotides read TGTGCCAGCAGTTTTCGCCGGGACAGGGGAAGCGAGACCCAGTACTTC. The V call is TRBV6-5, the J call TRBJ2-5; 10 positions agree with TRBD1. The CDR3 runs 16 residues. Trimming took 4 bases from V and 5 from J; bases not matched to a gene: 10. CDR1 MNHEY and CDR2 SVGAGI come from the germline V gene.

The chain combines TRBV3-1 (or the pseudogene TRBV3-2) with TRBJ2-5, with 8 bases matching TRBD2. This CDR3 has 15 amino acids. Germline CDR1 LGHDT, CDR2 YNNKEL (reference sequence). V was clipped by 1 base and J by 5 bases; unmatched bases: 6. The CDR3 bases are TGTGCCAGCAGCCAAGGACCGGGGGGGGCGGAGACCCAGTACTTC. Translated: CASSQGPGGAETQYF.

J is TRBJ2-5 and V is TRBV5-6, with 7 nucleotides matching TRBD2. The CDR3 runs 15 residues. V lost 5 bases, J lost 1 base, and 8 bases stayed unmatched. CDR1 is SGHDT and CDR2 is YYEEEE in the germline V gene. Written as DNA, the CDR3 is TGTGCCAGCAGAGGAATGGCGGGAGCCCAAGAGACCCAGTACTTC. The encoded protein is CASRGMAGAQETQYF.

V usage is TRBV24-1 and J usage is TRBJ2-2; a possible D gene is TRBD1 (6 bases). The V and J ends lost 6 bases and 3 bases respectively, with 13 bases between them. CDR1 KGHDR and CDR2 SFDVKD come from the germline V gene. The CDR3 runs to 15 residues. The CDR3: CATSQQGPDTGELFF. The CDR3 nucleotides read TGTGCCACCAGTCAACAGGGCCCAGACACCGGGGAGCTGTTTTTT.

V is TRBV11-2 and J is TRBJ2-1; D remains unclear. Germline-derived CDR1 and CDR2 are SGHAT and FQNNGV. Between the trimmed V and J ends, which lost 0 bases and 4 bases, there was a span of 10 bases. CDR3 length: 15 amino acids. The CDR3 is CASSLDGRNYNEQFF. The CDR3 nucleotides are TGTGCCAGCAGCTTAGATGGCAGGAATTACAATGAGCAGTTCTTC.

This clone was recorded only once. The chain has TRBV18 and TRBJ2-1, with 11 bases aligning to TRBD1. Trimming at V came to 5 bases and at J to 3 bases, leaving 9 bases not matched to a gene. The length of the CDR3 is 17 residues. Germline V gene data show CDR1 as KGHSH and CDR2 as LQKENI. CDR3 residues: CASSSSTGTGGYNEQFF. The CDR3 DNA is TGTGCCAGCTCATCTTCCACCGGGACAGGGGGCTACAATGAGCAGTTCTTC.

The chain carries TRBV7-2 and TRBJ1-6; D perhaps matches TRBD1 (5 bases). CDR3 length: 15 amino acids. Germline CDR1 and CDR2: SGHTA and FQGNSA. V shed 5 bases and J shed 10 bases, with 18 bases lying between them. The CDR3 region is CASSPQVTGSSPLHF. The CDR3 nucleotides are TGTGCCAGCAGCCCCCAAGTCACAGGCAGCTCACCCCTCCACTTT.

The chain uses TRBV7-2 and TRBJ2-5; tentative D call: TRBD2 (5 bases). The CDR3 consists of 11 residues. Germline assignment: CDR1 SGHTA and CDR2 FQGNSA. V was pared by 5 bases and J by 7 bases, with 8 bases between. CDR3 sequence reads: CASSLGRTQYF. For the CDR3, the DNA is TGTGCCAGCAGCCTAGGGAGGACCCAGTACTTC.

The V call is TRBV4-3, the J call TRBJ1-3; 8 nucleotides align to TRBD1. V shed 4 bases, J shed 4 bases, and the junction held 6 bases outside the gene matches. CDR3 length: 15 residues. Germline V gene sequence: CDR1 LGHNA, CDR2 YSLEER. CDR3 sequence reads: CASSRQGTGGNTIYF. DNA of the CDR3: TGCGCCAGCAGCCGACAGGGGACTGGAGGAAACACCATATATTTT.

The chain employs TRBV9 and TRBJ2-7, with a tentative D call TRBD2 (6 bases). Germline assignment: CDR1 SGDLS and CDR2 YYNGEE. The V end lost 4 bases, the J end lost 7 bases, and 12 bases lay between the germline ends. This CDR3 has 12 residues. The CDR3 loop is CASSLIAGEQYF. The CDR3 region has the DNA TGTGCCAGCAGCCTTATCGCGGGGGAGCAGTACTTC.

This sequence joins TRBV7-2 and TRBJ2-3; the D gene is possibly TRBD2 (5 bases). The V end was cut by 7 bases, the J end by 6 bases, with 20 bases between. Germline assignment: CDR1 SGHTA and CDR2 FQGNSA. The CDR3 spans 15 residues. The CDR3 DNA reads as TGTGCCAGCACCTACGCCCTAGCCGGGAATGATACGCAGTATTTT. Translated: CASTYALAGNDTQYF.

V usage is TRBV5-1 and J usage is TRBJ2-5, with D perhaps TRBD1 (6 bases). The CDR3 spans 14 residues. Per the germline V gene, CDR1 is SGHRS and CDR2 is YFSETQ. V lost 1 base and J 5 bases, leaving 12 bases between the germline ends. CDR3 loop: CASSLLRGGETQYF. As DNA, the CDR3 is TGCGCCAGCAGCTTGCTCAGAGGGGGTGAGACCCAGTACTTC. Combining the CDR3 with reference TRBV5-1 and TRBJ2-5 gives the whole variable domain KAGVTQTPRYLIKTRGQQVTLSCSPISGHRSVSWYQQTPGQGLQFLFEYFSETQRNKGNFPGRFSGRQFSNSRSEMNVSTLELGDSALYLCASSLLRGGETQYFGPGTRLLVL.

The rearrangement joins TRBV7-6 to TRBJ2-6; no definite D call. Germline lookup yields CDR1 SGHVS and CDR2 FNYEAQ. Between the trimmed V and J ends, which lost 5 bases and 1 base, there was a span of 6 bases. This CDR3 has 14 residues. The CDR3 here is CASSGSSGANVLTF. The CDR3 DNA reads TGTGCCAGCAGCGGATCTTCTGGGGCCAACGTCCTGACTTTC.

This chain uses TRBV2 with TRBJ2-7; D is tentatively TRBD1 or TRBD2 (5 bases each). Germline V lookup: CDR1 SNHLY, CDR2 FYNNEI. The CDR3 contains 17 residues. The V end lost 2 bases, the J end lost 0 bases, and 17 bases lay between the germline ends. For the CDR3, the DNA is TGTGCCAGCAGTGAATTTAGGATAAGGGGACCCTCCTACGAGCAGTACTTC. It is translated as CASSEFRIRGPSYEQYF.

The rearrangement joins TRBV6-2 or TRBV6-3 to TRBJ2-3; D perhaps matches TRBD1 (5 bases). CDR3 length: 16 residues. Trimming took 2 bases from V and 0 from J, leaving 12 bases between them. Germline loops: CDR1 MNHEY, CDR2 SVGEGT. The CDR3 sequence: CASSYEAGHSTDTQYF. CDR3 DNA sequence: TGTGCCAGCAGTTACGAGGCAGGGCACAGCACAGATACGCAGTATTTT.

The chain joins TRBV5-4 to TRBJ2-1; D ambiguous. The CDR3 totals 14 residues. The V gene's germline CDR1 is SGHNT and CDR2 YYREEE (reference sequence). Trimming left V 2 bases short and J 6 bases short, with 12 bases between. This CDR3 reads CASSLGKPSNEQFF. CDR3 in DNA: TGTGCCAGCAGCTTAGGTAAGCCTAGCAATGAGCAGTTCTTC.

The gene calls are TRBV3-1 (or the pseudogene TRBV3-2) and TRBJ2-5; 9 bases fit TRBD2. In germline, CDR1 is LGHDT, CDR2 YNNKEL (reference sequence). The junction had 7 bases not matched to a gene; V was cut back by 4 bases and J by 1 base. The CDR3 extends over 16 amino acids. The CDR3, as DNA: TGTGCCAGCAGCCTTGGGTTAGCGGGGGTCCAAGAGACCCAGTACTTC. Encoded protein: CASSLGLAGVQETQYF.

V and J are TRBV11-2 and TRBJ1-6; a weak D match, TRBD1 (5 bases). The germline gives CDR1 SGHAT, CDR2 FQNNGV. Deletions cut 1 base from V and 4 bases from J, with 11 bases between. CDR3 length: 16 amino acids. CDR3 nucleotide sequence: TGTGCCAGCAGCTTAGTTCGTGGGGCGTATAATTCACCCCTCCACTTT. This encodes CASSLVRGAYNSPLHF.

The chain recombines TRBV7-2 with TRBJ2-1; D not certain. The length of the CDR3 is 13 residues. CDR1 SGHTA and CDR2 FQGNSA come from the germline V gene. Trimming took off 5 bases at V and 4 bases at J, with 9 bases between the two ends. The CDR3 sequence: CASSLNSYNEQFF. CDR3 bases: TGTGCCAGCAGCCTAAATTCGTACAATGAGCAGTTCTTC.

The chain uses TRBV28 and TRBJ2-5, with D perhaps TRBD1 or TRBD2 (5 bases each). V dropped 4 bases and J dropped 5 bases, with 20 bases sitting between them. Germline CDR1 is MDHEN and CDR2 is SYDVKM. There are 16 residues in the CDR3. CDR3 DNA sequence: TGTGCCAGCAGTTATGACAGATTGAGAAGCGGTGAGACCCAGTACTTC. It yields the protein CASSYDRLRSGETQYF. The full variable domain, its missing parts supplied by reference TRBV28 and TRBJ2-5, is DVKVTQSSRYLVKRTGEKVFLECVQDMDHENMFWYRQDPGLGLRLIYFSYDVKMKEKGDIPEGYSVSREKKERFSLILESASTNQTSMYLCASSYDRLRSGETQYFGPGTRLLVL.